Shown below are 28 T cell receptor beta chains from a single sample sequenced in a study of technical replicates of blood from several donors. TCRdb's copy holds only in-frame clones and misses some; the assay was immunoSEQ multiplex PCR. This repertoire shows about 88,000 clones, around 94% found once; its top ten account for around 0.25%. Sequencing was performed on T cells isolated from PBMCs. Receptor source: a human donor in good health.

This clone occurred once. The chain has TRBV19 and TRBJ1-2, with a weak D call TRBD1 (5 bases). V shed 0 bases and J shed 3 bases, with 8 bases lying between them. From germline, CDR1 is LNHDA and CDR2 SQIVND (reference sequence). CDR3 length: 14 amino acids. The CDR3 is CASSIDQGYYGYTF. The CDR3 DNA follows: TGTGCCAGTAGTATAGATCAGGGCTACTATGGCTACACCTTC.

The V gene is TRBV6-5, the J gene TRBJ2-1, with TRBD2 identical over 12 bases. V gave up 3 bases and J gave up 10 bases; unmatched junction bases: 7. The CDR3 totals 15 residues. Germline CDR1 is MNHEY and CDR2 is SVGAGI. The CDR3 protein is CASSYLTSGSSEQFF. CDR3 DNA sequence: TGTGCCAGCAGTTATTTGACTAGCGGGAGTAGCGAGCAGTTCTTC.

The chain is built from TRBV10-2 and TRBJ2-3, with TRBD2 matching over 8 bases. The CDR3 extends over 14 amino acids. Germline trimming cut 8 bases from V and 2 bases from J; bases unmatched to any gene: 6. Germline CDR1 reads WSHSY; CDR2 reads SAAADI. CDR3 in amino acids: CASGQREITDTQYF. The CDR3 coding sequence is TGCGCCAGCGGGCAGCGGGAGATCACAGATACGCAGTATTTT.

This sequence joins TRBV4-1 and TRBJ2-3, with 13 positions matching TRBD2. Germline V CDR1 and CDR2: MGHRA, YSYEKL. The CDR3 runs to 17 residues. Trimming took 4 bases from V and 5 from J; bases not matched to a gene: 9. The CDR3 nucleotides are TGCGCCAGCAGCCGAGAAACGGGACTAGCGGGAAGAGATACGCAGTATTTT. This encodes CASSRETGLAGRDTQYF.

This clone was recorded once. The chain is built from TRBV11-2 and TRBJ2-1; 11 nucleotides match TRBD1. The CDR3 has 15 amino acids. Germline lookup yields CDR1 SGHAT and CDR2 FQNNGV. J was trimmed by 12 bases and V by 3 bases; bases with no gene match: 10. The CDR3 bases are TGTGCCAGCAGCTTCCGGGACAGGGGGGGCCGGGGGCAGTTCTTC. Protein: CASSFRDRGGRGQFF.

This chain links TRBV7-9 with TRBJ1-2; 8 bases align to TRBD1. CDR3 length: 15 amino acids. Germline V lookup: CDR1 SEHNR, CDR2 FQNEAQ (reference sequence). J was trimmed by 2 bases and V by 1 base; bases with no gene match: 3. CDR3 loop: CASSLVQGANYGYTF. The CDR3 coding sequence is TGTGCCAGCAGCTTAGTGCAGGGGGCCAACTATGGCTACACCTTC.

CDR3 DNA: TGTGCCAGCAGACATAAAAGTATCGGGACAGGGACCTACGAGCAGTACTTC. Protein: CASRHKSIGTGTYEQYF. J is TRBJ2-7 and V is TRBV27, with 9 nucleotides matching TRBD1. The germline V gene encodes CDR1 MNHEY and CDR2 SMNVEV (reference sequence). V lost 6 bases and J lost 2; bases outside the gene matches: 14. The CDR3 extends over 17 amino acids.

V gene TRBV5-1 combines with J gene TRBJ2-5, with TRBD1 matching 8 bases. CDR3 length equals 14 residues. Trimming removed 4 bases from V and 5 bases from J; junction bases left unmatched: 7. Germline CDR1 reads SGHRS; CDR2 reads YFSETQ. The CDR3 nucleotides read TGCGCCAGCAGCCGGGGACAGGCAGGGGAGACCCAGTACTTC. Amino acids: CASSRGQAGETQYF.

This clone was found a few times. The CDR3 DNA follows: TGCGCCAGCAGCCAGTCTGTATCATCTGGGGCCAACGTCCTGACTTTC. This sequence encodes CASSQSVSSGANVLTF. The chain has TRBV5-1 and TRBJ2-6; D ambiguous. The CDR3 contains 16 residues. Looked up from germline, CDR1 is SGHRS and CDR2 is YFSETQ. V lost 4 bases and J 1 base, leaving 12 bases between the germline ends.

The CDR3 region is CATSTNHRGFYYGYTF. CDR3 bases: TGTGCCACCAGCACTAATCACAGGGGGTTTTACTATGGCTACACCTTC. This chain uses TRBV15 with TRBJ1-2; 8 nucleotides align to TRBD1. Germline V gene sequence: CDR1 LNHNV, CDR2 YYDKDF (reference sequence). Trimming at V came to 4 bases and at J to 3 bases, leaving 10 bases not matched to a gene. The CDR3 spans 16 residues.

The J gene is TRBJ2-7, the V gene TRBV11-2, with unresolved D. CDR1 is SGHAT, CDR2 FQNNGV, per germline. The CDR3 is 16 amino acids. Trimming took off 1 base at V and 4 bases at J, with 17 bases between the two ends. CDR3 bases: TGTGCCAGCAGCTTAGTGGTCCCCCCCCCGGGTTACGAGCAGTACTTC. Protein product: CASSLVVPPPGYEQYF.

This clone showed up just once. V and J are TRBV6-1 and TRBJ1-1; no reliable D call. This CDR3 has 15 amino acids. The V end was cut by 9 bases, the J end by 1 base, with 18 bases between. Germline V gene sequence: CDR1 MNHNS, CDR2 SASEGT. The CDR3 sequence is CASKPMRVGNTEAFF. The CDR3, as DNA: TGTGCCAGTAAACCCATGAGGGTAGGGAACACTGAAGCTTTCTTT.

This sequence joins TRBV5-6 and TRBJ2-7; D gene uncertain. V was shortened by 0 bases and J by 3 bases, with 13 bases between the two germline ends. Per germline, CDR1 SGHDT and CDR2 YYEEEE. The CDR3 consists of 15 residues. As DNA, the CDR3 is TGTGCCAGCAGCTTGGCCTACTCAACCTACTACGAGCAGTACTTC. Protein product: CASSLAYSTYYEQYF.

CDR3 sequence reads: CASSPSGVTGDEQFF. DNA of the CDR3: TGTGCCAGCAGCCCTAGCGGTGTGACGGGGGATGAGCAGTTCTTC. The chain is built from TRBV6-6 and TRBJ2-1; TRBD2 agrees at 7 bases. Germline V gives CDR1 MNHNY, CDR2 SVGAGI (reference sequence). Unmatched junction bases numbered 13, after V lost 6 bases and J lost 8 bases. The length of the CDR3 is 15 residues.

The chain has TRBV6-6 and TRBJ2-7; 9 nucleotides align to TRBD1. There are 14 residues in the CDR3. Germline trimming cut 6 bases from V and 0 bases from J; bases unmatched to any gene: 3. Germline V CDR1 and CDR2: MNHNY, SVGAGI (reference sequence). The chain's CDR3 is CASSWDRASYEQYF. As DNA, the CDR3 is TGTGCCAGCAGCTGGGACAGGGCCTCCTACGAGCAGTACTTC.

V usage is TRBV29-1 and J usage is TRBJ2-6; 7 bases fit TRBD1. The germline V gene has CDR1 SQVTM and CDR2 ANQGSEA. Germline trimming cut 5 bases from V and 1 base from J; bases unmatched to any gene: 5. The CDR3 has 15 amino acids. The CDR3: CSVWDRTSGANVLTF. The CDR3 DNA reads as TGCAGCGTTTGGGACAGAACATCTGGGGCCAACGTCCTGACTTTC.

The V call is TRBV10-1, the J call TRBJ2-1, with 9 bases lining up with TRBD1. CDR3 length equals 15 residues. CDR1 WNHNN and CDR2 SYGVQD come from the germline V gene (reference sequence). The ends lost 3 bases at V and 5 bases at J; junction bases unmatched: 5. CDR3 nucleotide sequence: TGCGCCAGCAGTGATGTCGGGACAGGGAACAATGAGCAGTTCTTC. Amino acids: CASSDVGTGNNEQFF.

The V gene is TRBV5-6, the J gene TRBJ1-3; D is possibly TRBD1 (5 bases). The CDR3 has 14 amino acids. The V end was cut by 0 bases, the J end by 4 bases, with 8 bases between. Looked up from germline, CDR1 is SGHDT and CDR2 is YYEEEE. CDR3 sequence (DNA): TGTGCCAGCAGCTTGGGACCAGGGGGAAACACCATATATTTT. Translated: CASSLGPGGNTIYF.

This clone came up once. The chain carries TRBV5-4 and TRBJ2-7, with 10 bases matching TRBD1. Germline V CDR1 and CDR2: SGHNT, YYREEE (reference sequence). This CDR3 has 14 amino acids. The trim removed 3 bases at V and 7 bases at J, leaving 7 bases unmatched. Here the CDR3 reads CASSWAGTGEEQYF. Here the CDR3 DNA reads TGTGCCAGCAGCTGGGCGGGGACAGGGGAGGAGCAGTACTTC.

V usage is TRBV7-9 and J usage is TRBJ2-5, with D maybe TRBD2 (6 bases). Deletions cut 6 bases from V and 4 bases from J, with 15 bases between. CDR3 length: 14 residues. Germline V gene data show CDR1 as SEHNR and CDR2 as FQNEAQ (reference sequence). CDR3 DNA sequence: TGTGCCAGCAGGCGCGAGGGAGCGGGAGAGACCCAGTACTTC. It codes for CASRREGAGETQYF.

The rearrangement links TRBV11-2 to TRBJ1-2; D is perhaps TRBD1 (5 bases). This CDR3 has 15 amino acids. V dropped 1 base and J dropped 5 bases, with 14 bases sitting between them. Germline V gives CDR1 SGHAT, CDR2 FQNNGV. The CDR3 here is CASSLGAGSAYGYTF. CDR3 sequence (DNA): TGTGCCAGCAGCTTAGGCGCAGGGTCGGCATATGGCTACACCTTC. The whole variable domain, filled in from reference TRBV11-2 and TRBJ1-2, reads EAGVAQSPRYKIIEKRQSVAFWCNPISGHATLYWYQQILGQGPKLLIQFQNNGVVDDSQLPKDRFSAERLKGVDSTLKIQPAKLEDSAVYLCASSLGAGSAYGYTFGSGTRLTVV.

This chain joins TRBV5-1 and TRBJ1-1, with 7 bases fitting TRBD1. This CDR3 is 17 amino acids long. CDR1 and CDR2 from the germline V gene are SGHRS and YFSETQ. V gave up 0 bases and J gave up 4 bases; unmatched junction bases: 12. CDR3 nucleotide sequence: TGCGCCAGCAGCTTGGACGGCAGGGGGTTTGGGAGCACTGAAGCTTTCTTT. Amino acid sequence: CASSLDGRGFGSTEAFF.

This chain connects TRBV25-1 to TRBJ2-1, with 11 bases identical to TRBD1. This CDR3 region has 16 residues. V lost 3 bases, J lost 8 bases, and 9 bases stayed unmatched. The germline CDR1 and CDR2 sequences are MGHDK and SYGVNS. The CDR3, as DNA: TGTGCCAGCAGTGATCATGAGGGGACAGGGGGTCATGAGCAGTTCTTC. Translation gives CASSDHEGTGGHEQFF.

This clone was seen just once. The genes are TRBV4-1 and TRBJ1-2, with D possibly TRBD1 on 6 matching bases. Germline-derived CDR1 and CDR2 are MGHRA and YSYEKL. The CDR3 is 15 amino acids. V was clipped by 2 bases and J by 10 bases, with 20 bases between them. The CDR3 nucleotides read TGCGCCAGCAGCCAACTCCGGCAGGGGTTAAACTCCTACACCTTC. Translated, it gives CASSQLRQGLNSYTF.

The rearrangement uses TRBV5-4 and TRBJ2-2, with D uncertain. The CDR3 is 15 amino acids. Germline V lookup: CDR1 SGHNT, CDR2 YYREEE (reference sequence). Trimming left V 0 bases short and J 2 bases short, with 8 bases between. CDR3 region: CASSLGAVNTGELFF. The CDR3 DNA follows: TGTGCCAGCAGCTTGGGCGCGGTAAACACCGGGGAGCTGTTTTTT.

The genes are TRBV4-1 and TRBJ2-7, with 8 positions matching TRBD1. The CDR3 sequence is 17 residues long. The V gene end was trimmed by 3 bases and the J gene end by 3 bases; junction bases not matched to a gene: 13. Per germline, CDR1 MGHRA and CDR2 YSYEKL. The CDR3 is CASSHPGDGQGDYEQYF. The DNA for the CDR3 is TGCGCCAGCAGCCATCCGGGGGATGGACAGGGCGACTACGAGCAGTACTTC.

The J gene is TRBJ1-4, the V gene TRBV9, with 8 bases lining up with TRBD1. This CDR3 spans 17 amino acids. Trimming at V came to 1 base and at J to 2 bases, leaving 7 bases not matched to a gene. The germline gives CDR1 SGDLS, CDR2 YYNGEE. CDR3 region: CASSVNPQGATNEKLFF. The CDR3 DNA follows: TGTGCCAGCAGCGTAAACCCTCAGGGGGCCACTAATGAAAAACTGTTTTTT.

This rearrangement joins TRBV25-1 to TRBJ2-1; TRBD1 is a possible D gene (6 bases). Germline lookup yields CDR1 MGHDK and CDR2 SYGVNS. The CDR3 consists of 17 residues. V was shortened by 4 bases and J by 4 bases, with 20 bases between the two germline ends. CDR3 in DNA: TGTGCCAGCAGTGGATCAGGGAGAGGGCAGGGGTACAATGAGCAGTTCTTC. It yields the protein CASSGSGRGQGYNEQFF.